Below are 23 T cell receptor beta chains sequenced from a single sample in a study of T cell responses to AZD1222 COVID-19 vaccine. Assay used: immunoSEQ multiplex PCR; TCRdb lists only in-frame clones, some missing. The data hold 90,000 to 150,000 clones, with about 90% observed a single time. This material consisted of peripheral blood, taken 28 days after the second AZD1222 dose. These receptors originate from an adult who received the AZD1222 COVID-19 vaccine.

This chain uses TRBV24-1 with TRBJ1-1; D is possibly TRBD1 (6 bases). Trimming shortened V by 9 bases and J by 5 bases, and 12 bases separated the two germline ends. The CDR3 extends over 12 amino acids. The germline V gene has CDR1 KGHDR and CDR2 SFDVKD. Here the CDR3 reads CATGGRGTEAFF. The CDR3 nucleotides read TGTGCCACCGGGGGCCGGGGGACTGAAGCTTTCTTT.

The genes are TRBV4-2 and TRBJ2-3; 7 nucleotides agree with TRBD1. CDR3 length: 20 amino acids. J gave up 1 base and V 2 bases, and 18 bases lay outside the gene matches. Germline assignment: CDR1 LGHNA and CDR2 YNFKEQ. The CDR3 DNA reads as TGTGCCAGCAGCCAAAATTACAGGGGATCTTTATCTTTTGGCACAGATACGCAGTATTTT. As protein: CASSQNYRGSLSFGTDTQYF.

This clone was counted a single time. The chain joins TRBV4-3 to TRBJ1-2; D gene ambiguous. The V and J ends lost 0 bases and 0 bases respectively, with 8 bases between them. CDR1 and CDR2 (germline): LGHNA, YSLEER. CDR3 size: 15 residues. In DNA form, the CDR3 reads TGCGCCAGCAGCCAAGAGGGTAGGGCTAACTATGGCTACACCTTC. This sequence encodes CASSQEGRANYGYTF.

This chain connects TRBV13 to TRBJ2-7; 9 nucleotides match TRBD1. The CDR3 totals 16 residues. Germline CDR1 and CDR2: PRHDT and FYEKMQ (reference sequence). V dropped 4 bases and J dropped 1; count of bases not matched to a gene: 8. The CDR3 bases are TGTGCCAGCAGCTCCCGTGGGGACAGGGTATCCTACGAGCAGTACTTC. Its translation is CASSSRGDRVSYEQYF.

The V gene is TRBV7-3, the J gene TRBJ1-5, with D maybe TRBD1 (5 bases). Germline CDR1 SGHTA, CDR2 FQGTGA. V lost 3 bases, J lost 0 bases, and 15 bases lay in between. The CDR3 has 17 residues. DNA for the CDR3: TGTGCCAGCAGCTTTGGAGGGTGGGGCCATAGCAATCAGCCCCAGCATTTT. Protein: CASSFGGWGHSNQPQHF.

This clone was seen a few times. CDR3: CASSQGQGAVYGYTF. The DNA of the CDR3 is TGCGCCAGCAGCCAGGGACAGGGGGCGGTCTATGGCTACACCTTC. The chain employs TRBV4-3 and TRBJ1-2; 12 bases match TRBD1. Germline V gene data show CDR1 as LGHNA and CDR2 as YSLEER. V lost 3 bases and J lost 4; bases outside the gene matches: 3. The CDR3 runs 15 residues.

The chain uses TRBV12-3 or TRBV12-4 and TRBJ1-1, with a weak D call TRBD1 (5 bases). CDR3 length: 13 amino acids. V shed 2 bases and J shed 3 bases, with 7 bases lying between them. The CDR3 loop is CASSLLGDTEAFF. The CDR3 region has the DNA TGTGCCAGCAGTTTATTGGGGGACACTGAAGCTTTCTTT.

This clone occurred a few times. The genes are TRBV10-3 and TRBJ1-6; unclear D gene. The CDR3 loop spans 12 amino acids. The germline V and J ends were trimmed by 3 bases and 8 bases, with 5 bases remaining between them. Germline assignment: CDR1 ENHRY and CDR2 SYGVKD. As DNA, the CDR3 is TGTGCCATCAGTGATTTTGATTCACCCCTCCACTTT. As protein: CAISDFDSPLHF.

This clone was observed once. This chain connects TRBV30 to TRBJ1-4, with D uncertain. CDR1 and CDR2 from the germline V gene are GTSNPN and SVGIG (reference sequence). This CDR3 comprises 13 residues. V lost 0 bases and J lost 8, with 10 bases in between. The CDR3 DNA follows: TGTGCCTGGAGTGTACGAGCTCGCGAAAAACTGTTTTTT. Encoded protein: CAWSVRAREKLFF.

The V call is TRBV2, the J call TRBJ1-5, with unresolved D. The germline V gene has CDR1 SNHLY and CDR2 FYNNEI. V was cut by 0 bases and J by 9 bases, with 12 bases left in between. This CDR3 region has 14 residues. The CDR3 spells CASSEALPQTPQHF. In DNA form, the CDR3 reads TGTGCCAGCAGTGAAGCGCTCCCCCAGACGCCCCAGCATTTT.

The genes are TRBV30 and TRBJ1-3, with D perhaps TRBD1 (5 bases). The CDR3 is made up of 16 amino acids. Trimming removed 0 bases from V and 0 bases from J, with 12 bases in between. CDR1 and CDR2 (germline): GTSNPN, SVGIG (reference sequence). The DNA of the CDR3 is TGTGCCTGGAGTGTCCCGACAGTTTACTCTGGAAACACCATATATTTT. This translates into CAWSVPTVYSGNTIYF.

The J gene is TRBJ1-3, the V gene TRBV5-4, with 7 bases aligning to TRBD1. The CDR3 is 14 residues long. Germline assignment: CDR1 SGHNT and CDR2 YYREEE (reference sequence). The junction had 3 bases not matched to a gene; V was cut back by 3 bases and J by 3 bases. The CDR3 protein is CASSSAGGGNTIYF. As DNA, the CDR3 is TGTGCCAGCAGCTCGGCAGGGGGTGGAAACACCATATATTTT.

This chain joins TRBV5-1 and TRBJ2-3; TRBD2 agrees at 10 bases. Germline V CDR1 and CDR2: SGHRS, YFSETQ. With V trimmed by 2 bases and J by 3 bases, 9 bases remained unmatched. The CDR3 runs 17 residues. CDR3 bases: TGCGCCAGCAGCTTCTCCCCTAGCGGGGGCGAGACAGATACGCAGTATTTT. Amino acid sequence: CASSFSPSGGETDTQYF.

This rearrangement joins TRBV19 to TRBJ2-1; 9 bases line up with TRBD1. The CDR3 length is 13 residues. With 3 bases clipped from V and 9 bases from J, the junction kept 3 bases outside the gene matches. Per germline, CDR1 LNHDA and CDR2 SQIVND (reference sequence). The CDR3 region has the DNA TGTGCCAGTAGTATTCGACAGGGGGGTGAGCAGTTCTTC. It is translated as CASSIRQGGEQFF.

The chain employs TRBV5-5 and TRBJ1-5; a possible D gene is TRBD1 (6 bases). V was clipped by 3 bases and J by 3 bases, with 13 bases between them. The CDR3 has 15 residues. Looked up from germline, CDR1 is SGHKS and CDR2 is YYEKEE (reference sequence). The CDR3 here is CASSSGAGDNQPQHF. The CDR3 bases are TGTGCCAGCAGCTCGGGGGCAGGGGACAATCAGCCCCAGCATTTT.

V gene TRBV15 combines with J gene TRBJ2-6; D gene uncertain. Germline lookup yields CDR1 LNHNV and CDR2 YYDKDF (reference sequence). There are 16 residues in the CDR3. Trimming shortened V by 1 base and J by 0 bases, and 7 bases separated the two germline ends. CDR3 loop: CATSRVRLSGANVLTF. DNA for the CDR3: TGTGCCACCAGCAGAGTGCGCCTCTCTGGGGCCAACGTCCTGACTTTC.

The chain carries TRBV6-4 and TRBJ2-3; TRBD2 is a possible D gene (6 bases). Germline CDR1 is MRHNA and CDR2 is SNTAGT. Deletions cut 5 bases from V and 2 bases from J, with 17 bases between. This CDR3 has 16 amino acids. The CDR3 bases are TGTGCCAGCAGTCCACTAGCCGCCGGAAACACAGATACGCAGTATTTT. Its protein product is CASSPLAAGNTDTQYF.

The J gene is TRBJ2-4, the V gene TRBV18; 12 positions match TRBD2. The V and J ends lost 6 bases and 1 base, in that order; junction bases with no gene match: 10. The CDR3 is 18 residues long. Germline CDR1 is KGHSH and CDR2 is LQKENI. CDR3 residues: CASSPPLAGGGAKNIQYF. CDR3 DNA: TGTGCCAGCTCGCCGCCACTAGCGGGGGGCGGGGCCAAAAACATTCAGTACTTC.

As to this clone: The sample holds other DNA sequences that translate to the same CDR3. The chain recombines TRBV7-2 with TRBJ1-3; 7 bases are shared with TRBD1. Looked up from germline, CDR1 is SGHTA and CDR2 is FQGNSA. V gave up 5 bases and J gave up 4 bases; unmatched junction bases: 5. This CDR3 has 14 residues. CDR3 region: CASSLGTAGNTIYF. CDR3 DNA sequence: TGTGCCAGCAGCCTAGGGACAGCCGGAAACACCATATATTTT.

A single count supports this clone. V usage is TRBV7-9 and J usage is TRBJ2-7; TRBD1 agrees at 9 bases. This CDR3 comprises 15 residues. Trimming cost V 4 bases and J 3 bases; bases outside gene matches: 7. Germline assignment: CDR1 SEHNR and CDR2 FQNEAQ (reference sequence). This chain's CDR3 is CASSSPRTGDYEQYF. In DNA, the CDR3 is TGTGCCAGCAGCTCCCCGAGGACAGGGGACTACGAGCAGTACTTC.

V and J are TRBV10-3 and TRBJ1-6; D perhaps matches TRBD1 (5 bases). In germline, CDR1 is ENHRY, CDR2 SYGVKD. This CDR3 has 14 residues. V lost 6 bases and J 7 bases, leaving 13 bases between the germline ends. CDR3 amino acids: CAISEQGGNSPLHF. The CDR3, as DNA: TGTGCCATCAGCGAGCAGGGTGGGAATTCACCCCTCCACTTT.

CDR3 sequence: CASSRRTSLSTDTQYF. CDR3 sequence (DNA): TGCGCCAGCAGCAGACGGACTAGCCTTAGCACAGATACGCAGTATTTT. The chain couples TRBV4-3 to TRBJ2-3; 8 bases are shared with TRBD2. Trimming took 5 bases from V and 0 from J; bases not matched to a gene: 7. Germline values: CDR1 LGHNA, CDR2 YSLEER. There are 16 residues in the CDR3.

Note on this clone: Because the CDR3's place on the DNA is in doubt, the DNA is left out and the CDR3 is given as listed by TCRdb. The chain joins TRBV2 to TRBJ2-1; the table's D call, TRBD1, was not checked against the DNA. From germline, CDR1 is SNHLY and CDR2 FYNNEI. Both ends counted, the CDR3 spans 15 residues. The CDR3 is CASILDRLSYNEQFF.